A single sample gave rise to the 21 T cell receptor beta chains below, sequenced in a study of T cell changes during pregnancy in multiple sclerosis. The method was immunoSEQ multiplex PCR; TCRdb's version includes in-frame clones alone and lacks a portion of them. The sample comprises tens of thousands of clones, around 92% of which are singletons, and about 2.5% rests with the top ten. The sequenced sample was peripheral blood, obtained in the first trimester of pregnancy. Receptor source: a female donor with multiple sclerosis, enrolled in a pregnancy study.

This chain connects TRBV7-2 to TRBJ2-3, with D possibly TRBD2 on 6 matching bases. Trimming left V 1 base short and J 4 bases short, with 18 bases between. Germline-derived CDR1 and CDR2 are SGHTA and FQGNSA. The CDR3 runs 17 residues. The CDR3 loop is CASSLVPSGGTPDTQYF. The CDR3 bases are TGTGCCAGCAGCTTAGTTCCTTCAGGAGGGACCCCAGATACGCAGTATTTT.

The chain employs TRBV6-6 and TRBJ2-7; tentatively, D is TRBD2 (6 bases). This CDR3 comprises 15 residues. Trimming left V 8 bases short and J 0 bases short, with 17 bases between. Germline values: CDR1 MNHNY, CDR2 SVGAGI (reference sequence). The CDR3 DNA is TGTGCCAGCGAGGAGGGGCCCGGCCTCTCCTACGAGCAGTACTTC. This encodes CASEEGPGLSYEQYF.

V gene TRBV2 combines with J gene TRBJ2-7; TRBD1 agrees at 9 bases. The CDR3 contains 13 residues. V shed 7 bases and J 2 bases; nucleotides not matched to a gene: 3. Looked up from germline, CDR1 is SNHLY and CDR2 is FYNNEI. This chain's CDR3 is CASTGQGTYEQYF. The CDR3 nucleotides are TGTGCCAGCACGGGACAGGGTACCTACGAGCAGTACTTC.

This rearrangement joins TRBV18 to TRBJ2-7; possibly TRBD2 for D (7 bases). V dropped 8 bases and J dropped 1 base, with 15 bases sitting between them. In germline, CDR1 is KGHSH, CDR2 LQKENI. This CDR3 is 14 amino acids long. CDR3 bases: TGTGCCAGCACTTCAAGCGGGACATCCTACGAGCAGTACTTC. Amino acids: CASTSSGTSYEQYF.

The chain couples TRBV11-2 to TRBJ2-2; no clear D. The germline V and J ends were trimmed by 3 bases and 6 bases, with 14 bases remaining between them. Per germline, CDR1 SGHAT and CDR2 FQNNGV. This CDR3 contains 15 residues. CDR3 residues: CASSFPASAPGELFF. The CDR3 nucleotides are TGTGCCAGCAGCTTCCCTGCCAGCGCTCCCGGGGAGCTGTTTTTT.

The chain has TRBV5-6 and TRBJ2-7; tentatively, D is TRBD2 (7 bases). V lost 1 base to trimming and J lost 5 bases, with 13 bases between them. The germline CDR1 and CDR2 sequences are SGHDT and YYEEEE. CDR3 length: 14 residues. The CDR3 reads CASSLQAGANEQYF. In nucleotides, the CDR3 is TGTGCCAGCAGCTTGCAGGCGGGGGCGAACGAGCAGTACTTC.

The V and J genes are TRBV9 and TRBJ1-2; TRBD1 matches 9 bases. The ends lost 3 bases at V and 2 bases at J; junction bases unmatched: 8. Germline V gives CDR1 SGDLS, CDR2 YYNGEE. CDR3 length: 16 amino acids. CDR3 sequence reads: CASSATTGGTNYGYTF. The DNA of the CDR3 is TGTGCCAGCAGCGCCACCACAGGGGGCACAAACTATGGCTACACCTTC.

The chain is built from TRBV5-1 and TRBJ1-6, with D maybe TRBD1 (5 bases). Between the trimmed V and J ends, which lost 0 bases and 7 bases, there was a span of 11 bases. Germline CDR1 reads SGHRS; CDR2 reads YFSETQ. The CDR3 runs to 15 residues. DNA for the CDR3: TGCGCCAGCAGCTTGGACAGGAAGACGAATTCACCCCTCCACTTT. As protein: CASSLDRKTNSPLHF.

The rearrangement uses TRBV2 and TRBJ2-2, with TRBD1 matching 7 bases. CDR1 is SNHLY and CDR2 is FYNNEI in the germline V gene. The CDR3 sequence is 13 residues long. V lost 6 bases and J lost 4; bases outside the gene matches: 2. The CDR3: CASSRTGTGELFF. In nucleotides, the CDR3 is TGTGCCAGCAGCAGGACAGGCACCGGGGAGCTGTTTTTT.

The genes are TRBV6-5 and TRBJ1-1; D is possibly TRBD1 (6 bases). This CDR3 is 15 amino acids long. V was clipped by 4 bases and J by 5 bases, with 17 bases between them. Germline CDR1 and CDR2: MNHEY and SVGAGI. The CDR3 nucleotides read TGTGCCAGCAGTTCAAGGCCCGGGGGGCGAACTGAAGCTTTCTTT. Its protein product is CASSSRPGGRTEAFF.

The genes are TRBV19 and TRBJ1-1, with a possible D match to TRBD1 (6 bases). Germline-derived CDR1 and CDR2 are LNHDA and SQIVND (reference sequence). Trimming removed 1 base at V and 0 bases at J, with 15 bases between. The CDR3 extends over 17 amino acids. For the CDR3, the DNA is TGTGCCAGTAGTATAGGCGCCGGGACACGAATGAACACTGAAGCTTTCTTT. It codes for CASSIGAGTRMNTEAFF.

The chain uses TRBV4-3 and TRBJ2-1; possible D gene TRBD2, 5 bases. Germline-derived CDR1 and CDR2 are LGHNA and YSLEER. CDR3 length: 16 residues. The germline V and J ends were trimmed by 3 bases and 4 bases, with 16 bases remaining between them. The CDR3 sequence: CASSQAFSALYNEQFF. The CDR3 nucleotides read TGCGCCAGCAGCCAGGCCTTTAGCGCCTTATACAATGAGCAGTTCTTC.

This rearrangement joins TRBV28 to TRBJ1-5; no clear D. There are 14 residues in the CDR3. Germline assignment: CDR1 MDHEN and CDR2 SYDVKM. V lost 1 base, J lost 4 bases, and 8 bases lay in between. The CDR3 here is CASSLLTENQPQHF. The DNA for the CDR3 is TGTGCCAGCAGTTTATTAACAGAAAATCAGCCCCAGCATTTT.

This chain connects TRBV9 to TRBJ1-2; 9 bases align to TRBD1. Germline V CDR1 and CDR2: SGDLS, YYNGEE. V shed 3 bases, J shed 1 base, and the junction held 16 bases outside the gene matches. This CDR3 is built from 19 residues. In nucleotides, the CDR3 is TGTGCCAGCAGCGCCGCACCTATTATCGGACAGGGGATTAACTATGGCTACACCTTC. Its protein product is CASSAAPIIGQGINYGYTF.

V is TRBV7-2 and J is TRBJ2-7; TRBD2 matches 7 bases. Germline CDR1 and CDR2: SGHTA and FQGNSA. The V gene end was trimmed by 5 bases and the J gene end by 4 bases; junction bases not matched to a gene: 5. The CDR3 length is 13 residues. CDR3 region: CASSETSRYEQYF. CDR3 coding DNA: TGTGCCAGCAGCGAGACTAGCCGATACGAGCAGTACTTC.

This clone was seen only a few times. The CDR3 sequence is CASSLSGGTEAFF. DNA of the CDR3: TGTGCCAGCAGCTTATCAGGGGGGACTGAAGCTTTCTTT. The gene calls are TRBV7-2 and TRBJ1-1; 7 bases align to TRBD1. The germline V gene has CDR1 SGHTA and CDR2 FQGNSA. Losses at the gene ends were 2 bases for V and 5 bases for J; bases not matched to a gene: 2. The CDR3 is 13 amino acids.

The CDR3 spells CASKWGVRDQPQHF. In DNA, the CDR3 is TGTGCCAGCAAGTGGGGGGTAAGGGATCAGCCCCAGCATTTT. The chain is built from TRBV6-1 and TRBJ1-5; weak D call: TRBD1 (5 bases). The CDR3 is made up of 14 amino acids. Germline lookup yields CDR1 MNHNS and CDR2 SASEGT. V lost 7 bases, J lost 5 bases, and 15 bases lay in between.

The chain uses TRBV6-5 and TRBJ2-7, with D possibly TRBD2 on 6 matching bases. V lost 3 bases, J lost 6 bases, and 12 bases lay in between. The CDR3 covers 13 residues. Germline V gives CDR1 MNHEY, CDR2 SVGAGI. The CDR3 DNA reads TGTGCCAGCAGTTATCGTTTGGGAGGCGAGCAGTACTTC. This translates into CASSYRLGGEQYF.

J is TRBJ2-3 and V is TRBV2; 9 positions match TRBD2. The CDR3 is made up of 13 amino acids. CDR1 SNHLY and CDR2 FYNNEI come from the germline V gene. V dropped 7 bases and J dropped 5; count of bases not matched to a gene: 4. The CDR3 reads CASKYSGRDTQYF. For the CDR3, the DNA is TGTGCCAGCAAGTATAGCGGGAGAGATACGCAGTATTTT.

The chain links TRBV5-6 to TRBJ1-6; D might be TRBD1 (5 bases). V lost 0 bases to trimming and J lost 10 bases, with 8 bases between them. The CDR3 consists of 13 residues. CDR1 and CDR2 (germline): SGHDT, YYEEEE. CDR3 amino acids: CASSLGGGSPLHF. CDR3 bases: TGTGCCAGCAGCTTGGGGGGGGGATCACCCCTCCACTTT.

For this clone: An end of the junction differs from the germline gene, which may be a read error. This sequence joins TRBV7-7 and TRBJ2-1, with TRBD2 matching 11 bases. The germline V gene has CDR1 SSHAT and CDR2 FNYEAQ (reference sequence). CDR3 length: 15 residues. CDR3: CASSYGTSGYNEQFF. The CDR3 DNA sequence: TGTGCTAGCAGTTACGGGACTAGCGGCTACAATGAGCAGTTCTTC.